This T cell receptor beta chain was profiled in a study of beta chain features in type 1 diabetes. About the research overall: Healthy donors and patients had similar age, gender and cell yields. Study-wide findings and caveats: Among all four CD4+ subsets, Type 1 diabetes patients had TCRB CDR3s that were moderately but significantly shorter. Within the patient group, naive, central memory and Treg TCRB repertoires appeared more similar to each other than within healthy donors.

The table lists this clone with a count of one. As yet, its antigen is unknown. All of the isolated RNA was reverse transcribed, so expressed TCRB transcripts were sequenced. Some clones are missing from TCRdb's copy, which holds only in-frame ones; the method was immunoSEQ multiplex PCR. This sample has roughly 150,000 clones, with about 10% found just once. This CDR3 is 15 amino acids long. The V gene end was trimmed by 2 bases and the J gene end by 5 bases; junction bases not matched to a gene: 9. Germline-derived CDR1 and CDR2 are SGHTS and YDEGEE. The gene calls are TRBV5-8 and TRBJ2-5; 7 bases match TRBD1. The sequencing sample was made of central memory CD4+ T cells from blood. This clonotype was obtained from a woman in her 30s with type 1 diabetes. The CDR3 sequence: CASSFYRDRGETQYF. The CDR3 DNA sequence: TGTGCCAGCAGCTTCTACCGGGACAGAGGGGAGACCCAGTACTTC. The full variable domain, in which reference TRBV5-8 and TRBJ2-5 provide the parts outside the CDR3, is EAGVTQSPTHLIKTRGQQATLRCSPISGHTSVYWYQQALGLGLQFLLWYDEGEERNRGNFPPRFSGRQFPNYSSELNVNALELEDSALYLCASSFYRDRGETQYFGPGTRLLVL.